This T cell receptor beta chain was documented in a study of OX40 agonist ivuxolimab in advanced cancers. At the level of the study: Dose-escalation cases comprised hepatocellular carcinoma, melanoma, renal cell or head and neck cancer.

Some clones are missing from TCRdb's copy, which holds only in-frame ones; the method was immunoSEQ multiplex PCR. The sample contains 50,000 to 65,000 clones, approximately 86% of which appear only once. CDR1 and CDR2 (germline): KGHSH, LQKENI. V dropped 3 bases and J dropped 5; count of bases not matched to a gene: 5. The CDR3 sequence is 16 residues long. The starting material was CD4+ or CD8+ T cells sorted from blood, obtained in a trial of the OX40 agonist ivuxolimab. This sequence joins TRBV18 and TRBJ2-2; 11 bases agree with TRBD1. The sequence came from an adult with an advanced solid tumor such as melanoma, head and neck, liver or kidney cancer. This CDR3 is CASSPSDRGRTGELFF. CDR3 in DNA: TGTGCCAGCTCACCTTCGGACAGGGGGCGGACCGGGGAGCTGTTTTTT.